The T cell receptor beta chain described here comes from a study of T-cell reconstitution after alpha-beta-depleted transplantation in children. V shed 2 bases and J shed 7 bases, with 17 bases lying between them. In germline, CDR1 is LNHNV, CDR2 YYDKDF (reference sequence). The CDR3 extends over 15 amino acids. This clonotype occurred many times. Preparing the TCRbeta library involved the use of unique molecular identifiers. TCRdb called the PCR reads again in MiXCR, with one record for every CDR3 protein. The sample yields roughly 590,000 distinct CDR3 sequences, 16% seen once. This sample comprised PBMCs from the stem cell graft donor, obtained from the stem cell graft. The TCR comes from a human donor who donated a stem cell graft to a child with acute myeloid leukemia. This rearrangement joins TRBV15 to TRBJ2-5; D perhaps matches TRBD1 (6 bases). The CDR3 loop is CATSRPTGPGGTQYF. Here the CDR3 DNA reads TGTGCCACCAGCAGACCCACAGGGCCTGGAGGGACCCAGTACTTC.